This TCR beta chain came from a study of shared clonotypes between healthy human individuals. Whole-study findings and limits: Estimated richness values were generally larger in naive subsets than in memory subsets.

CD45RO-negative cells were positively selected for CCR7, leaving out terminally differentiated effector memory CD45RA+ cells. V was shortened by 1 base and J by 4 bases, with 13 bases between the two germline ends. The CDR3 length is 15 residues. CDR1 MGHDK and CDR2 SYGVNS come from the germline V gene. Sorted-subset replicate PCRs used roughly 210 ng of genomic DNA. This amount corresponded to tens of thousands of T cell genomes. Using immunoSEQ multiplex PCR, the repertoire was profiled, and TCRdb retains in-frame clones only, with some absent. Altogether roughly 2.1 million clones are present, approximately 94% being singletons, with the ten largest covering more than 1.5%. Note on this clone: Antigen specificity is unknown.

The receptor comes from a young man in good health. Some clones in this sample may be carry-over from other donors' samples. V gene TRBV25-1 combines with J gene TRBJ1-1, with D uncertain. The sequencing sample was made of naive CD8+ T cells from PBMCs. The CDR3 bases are TGTGCCAGCAGTGAATTGGGTGACACCTCCACTGAAGCTTTCTTT. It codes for CASSELGDTSTEAFF. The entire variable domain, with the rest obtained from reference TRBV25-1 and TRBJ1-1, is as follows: EADIYQTPRYLVIGTGKKITLECSQTMGHDKMYWYQQDPGMELHLIHYSYGVNSTEKGDLSSESTVSRIRTEHFPLTLESARPSHTSQYLCASSELGDTSTEAFFGQGTRLTVV.